These T cell receptor beta chains were read from a single sample in a study of T cell responses to AZD1222 COVID-19 vaccine. Measured with immunoSEQ multiplex PCR; TCRdb has only the in-frame clones, and not every one. The sample lists over 150,000 clones; 90% were seen once. Specimen: peripheral blood, collected on day 0 of AZD1222 vaccination. These receptors all stem from an adult in good health. Both conserved end residues are part of each CDR3. Fields, in order: clone size, D gene, J gene, V gene, CDR3 protein. A D gene is named only where the DNA matches it firmly. A clone size is listed for some rows: how often the clone was seen (once, few, many), or a class if it is expanded.

NA	NA	TRBJ1-2	TRBV5-4	CASSYGGNPLYGYTF
NA	NA	TRBJ1-3	TRBV5-4	CATQGSSGNTIYF
NA	NA	TRBJ2-7	TRBV11-2	CASTSPLAGPGGEQYF
NA	NA	TRBJ1-4	TRBV9	CASSEGTLTAEKLFF
NA	NA	TRBJ2-1	TRBV7-2	CASSLGREQQFF
NA	NA	TRBJ1-5	TRBV4-3	CARSRIRGYNQPQHF
once	NA	TRBJ1-1	TRBV12-3/TRBV12-4	CASSRDGEAFF
NA	TRBD1	TRBJ2-3	TRBV15	CATSSSSGQGWTDTQYF
NA	NA	TRBJ2-2	TRBV10-3	CAISETGNTGELFF
NA	NA	TRBJ2-7	TRBV5-1	CASSLWNSNEQYF
NA	NA	TRBJ2-3	TRBV5-6	CASSLGRTSTDTQYF
NA	NA	TRBJ2-7	TRBV11-2	CASSQTGTGEQYF
NA	NA	TRBJ2-5	TRBV12-3/TRBV12-4	CASSFHSETQYF
NA	NA	TRBJ1-2	TRBV7-9	CASSPSGTDYGYTF
NA	NA	TRBJ1-2	TRBV3-1/TRBV3-2	CASSQENTPAREYGYTF
NA	NA	TRBJ1-1	TRBV20-1	CSASNRAEAFF
NA	NA	TRBJ1-2	TRBV2	CASRGMTESNYGYTF
NA	NA	TRBJ2-7	TRBV12-5	CASGPRSGSPSEQYF
NA	TRBD1	TRBJ2-7	TRBV19	CASSTTGTGRYEQYF
NA	NA	TRBJ2-1	TRBV29-1	CSVTSGVNEQFF
few	TRBD1	TRBJ1-2	TRBV19	CASSIRGSGAGGSYGYTF
NA	NA	TRBJ2-7	TRBV11-2	CASSLNWDSRYEQYF
few	TRBD1	TRBJ1-1	TRBV4-2	CASSQETGMNTEAFF
NA	NA	TRBJ1-1	TRBV6-2/TRBV6-3	CASSRVSNTEAFF
NA	NA	TRBJ2-7	TRBV29-1	CSVEGSNYEQYF
NA	NA	TRBJ1-1	TRBV10-3	CAISDSRRALGAMNTEAFF
NA	NA	TRBJ1-2	TRBV9	CASSVVPGSDGYTF
once	TRBD1	TRBJ1-1	TRBV7-3	CASSYRQGGNTEAFF
NA	TRBD1	TRBJ2-3	TRBV4-1	CASSQERRGGKSDTQYF
NA	NA	TRBJ2-5	TRBV6-5	CASRSGYQETQYF
NA	NA	TRBJ2-5	TRBV29-1	CSVGGPAGTQYF
NA	NA	TRBJ1-1	TRBV11-2	CASSLGRGNTEAFF
NA	TRBD1	TRBJ2-1	TRBV7-2	CASSSDGQGYGNEQFF
NA	NA	TRBJ2-2	TRBV15	CATSRQKNTGELFF
NA	NA	TRBJ1-5	TRBV7-3	CASSLRATQPQHF
NA	TRBD2	TRBJ2-2	TRBV11-1	CASIPRGENTGELFF
NA	NA	TRBJ1-1	TRBV9	CASSVGKGLTEAFF
NA	NA	TRBJ1-3	TRBV11-2	CASSYEGNTIYF
NA	NA	TRBJ1-2	TRBV4-2	CASSQDGVSTNFYGYTF
NA	NA	TRBJ1-1	TRBV2	CASRPTGVRTEAFF
NA	NA	TRBJ1-5	TRBV7-2	CASSLGGRSNQPQHF
NA	TRBD1	TRBJ1-3	TRBV3-1/TRBV3-2	CASSQVSRTGHSGNTIYF
once	TRBD1	TRBJ1-6	TRBV18	CASSPPNRGAESPLHF
NA	TRBD1	TRBJ1-2	TRBV9	CASTREGAHYGYTF
few	TRBD1	TRBJ1-1	TRBV5-4	CASSPSTGALNTEAFF
NA	NA	TRBJ1-2	TRBV4-2	CASSQDERGLTLDYGYTF
NA	NA	TRBJ1-4	TRBV6-5	CASSLRGREKLFF
NA	NA	TRBJ2-2	TRBV2	CASRELASPGGELFF
NA	TRBD2	TRBJ2-3	TRBV24-1	CATSDPSGEGADTQYF
NA	NA	TRBJ1-1	TRBV5-5	CATQAGVMNTEAFF
NA	NA	TRBJ2-1	TRBV27	CASKAGAYNEQFF
NA	TRBD1	TRBJ1-2	TRBV9	CASSVWGGTGASRNRYTF
NA	TRBD1	TRBJ2-7	TRBV7-6	CASSLFSRTGDEQYF